These 23 T cell receptor beta chains were sequenced from one sample in a study of vaccination effects on CD4 cells after COVID-19. Sequencing followed a ViraFEST assay step that expanded antigen-specific CD4+ T cells with viral peptide pools. Once cultured for around 11 days, the cells underwent separation to obtain CD4+ T cells. It was two doses of either the BNT162b2 or mRNA-1273 vaccine that participants received. TCRdb's copy holds only in-frame clones and misses some; the assay was immunoSEQ multiplex PCR. The table records about 66,000 clones, roughly 80% of them present only once. No antigen has been identified for these receptors. The sample in question was CD4+ T cells from PBMCs cultured with HCoV-OC43 spike peptides, obtained after COVID-19 vaccination. Subset denoted: HCoV-OC43 spike overlapping peptide pool stimulation. Receptors were obtained from a human donor who received a COVID-19 vaccine.

The rearrangement links TRBV6-5 to TRBJ2-2; D unclear. V gave up 3 bases and J gave up 7 bases, with 6 bases separating them. Per the germline V gene, CDR1 is MNHEY and CDR2 is SVGAGI. The CDR3 is 12 amino acids. The CDR3 DNA reads TGTGCCAGCAGTTATAAGGGCGGGGAGCTGTTTTTT. Protein product: CASSYKGGELFF.

This clone was picked up one time. The chain uses TRBV3-1 (or the pseudogene TRBV3-2) and TRBJ1-1, with 7 bases identical to TRBD1. V was clipped by 11 bases and J by 1 base; unmatched bases: 10. The CDR3 length is 14 residues. Germline-derived CDR1 and CDR2 are LGHDT and YNNKEL (reference sequence). CDR3: CACIGGGKNTEAFF. The CDR3 DNA is TGTGCCTGCATTGGAGGGGGCAAGAACACTGAAGCTTTCTTT.

The chain employs TRBV24-1 and TRBJ2-1; TRBD1 is a possible D gene (6 bases). Germline loops: CDR1 KGHDR, CDR2 SFDVKD. The CDR3 sequence is 12 residues long. The V gene lost 10 bases and the J gene lost 2 bases, with 8 bases spanning the gap. CDR3 sequence (DNA): TGTGCCACTTCAGGGGCCTACAATGAGCAGTTCTTC. Translated, it gives CATSGAYNEQFF.

This chain connects TRBV30 to TRBJ1-5; D possibly corresponds to TRBD1 (5 bases). Germline-derived CDR1 and CDR2 are GTSNPN and SVGIG (reference sequence). The CDR3 contains 13 residues. V was shortened by 5 bases and J by 3 bases, with 11 bases between the two germline ends. This CDR3 reads CAWAPGTNQPQHF. CDR3 in DNA: TGTGCCTGGGCTCCGGGGACCAATCAGCCCCAGCATTTT.

J is TRBJ1-2 and V is TRBV3-1 (or the pseudogene TRBV3-2); TRBD1 might be the D (5 bases). V lost 7 bases and J lost 4, with 16 bases in between. CDR3 length: 14 residues. Germline CDR1 reads LGHDT; CDR2 reads YNNKEL (reference sequence). CDR3 region: CASNQGIWGYGYTF. CDR3 sequence (DNA): TGTGCCAGCAACCAGGGTATCTGGGGCTATGGCTACACCTTC.

Note on this clone: The identical CDR3 is also encoded by other nucleotide sequences in the sample. J is TRBJ1-3 and V is TRBV3-1 (or the pseudogene TRBV3-2); D is uncertain. The CDR3 is 12 residues long. Trimming stripped 4 bases from V and 3 bases from J, with 4 bases between. Germline loops: CDR1 LGHDT, CDR2 YNNKEL (reference sequence). This CDR3 is CASSPVGNTIYF. The CDR3 DNA reads TGTGCCAGCAGCCCGGTTGGAAACACCATATATTTT.

The rearrangement uses TRBV29-1 and TRBJ2-5; D tentatively reads TRBD1 or TRBD2 (6 bases each). With 3 bases removed from V and 4 bases from J, the gap between germline ends came to 18 bases. Looked up from germline, CDR1 is SQVTM and CDR2 is ANQGSEA. This CDR3 is 15 amino acids long. The CDR3 region is CSVEGGHMHPETQYF. The CDR3, as DNA: TGCAGCGTTGAGGGGGGACATATGCATCCAGAGACCCAGTACTTC.

The rearrangement uses TRBV6-5 and TRBJ1-1; no clear D gene. CDR3 size: 15 residues. The germline V gene has CDR1 MNHEY and CDR2 SVGAGI. The germline V and J ends were trimmed by 3 bases and 0 bases, with 11 bases remaining between them. CDR3 protein: CASSYFPWMNTEAFF. CDR3 in DNA: TGTGCCAGCAGTTATTTCCCCTGGATGAACACTGAAGCTTTCTTT.

This chain connects TRBV6-5 to TRBJ1-3, with 7 nucleotides matching TRBD1. This CDR3 spans 14 amino acids. V gave up 2 bases and J gave up 2 bases; unmatched junction bases: 0. The germline V gene has CDR1 MNHEY and CDR2 SVGAGI. CDR3 coding DNA: TGTGCCAGCAGTTACGGGACAGCTGGAAACACCATATATTTT. Amino acid sequence: CASSYGTAGNTIYF.

The chain employs TRBV19 and TRBJ2-5, with D uncertain. The CDR3 loop spans 15 amino acids. V was clipped by 3 bases and J by 5 bases, with 16 bases between them. CDR1 LNHDA and CDR2 SQIVND come from the germline V gene (reference sequence). In DNA form, the CDR3 reads TGTGCCAGTAGTATCAGTGTTCAAGGATACGAGACCCAGTACTTC. Amino acid sequence: CASSISVQGYETQYF.

J is TRBJ2-7 and V is TRBV5-6; no clear D gene. The CDR3 is 17 amino acids. Germline V CDR1 and CDR2: SGHDT, YYEEEE. V lost 6 bases and J 0 bases, leaving 22 bases between the germline ends. CDR3 in amino acids: CASIRYGLTDSSYEQYV. The CDR3 DNA reads TGTGCCAGCATCCGTTATGGCTTAACAGATAGCTCCTACGAGCAGTACGTC.

V and J are TRBV5-1 and TRBJ2-5; 7 positions match TRBD1. Trimming cost V 0 bases and J 5 bases; bases outside gene matches: 7. This CDR3 has 15 residues. Looked up from germline, CDR1 is SGHRS and CDR2 is YFSETQ. The CDR3 DNA follows: TGCGCCAGCAGCTTGGTCGTAGGGGGCGAGGAGACCCAGTACTTC. Translating it yields CASSLVVGGEETQYF.

The V and J genes are TRBV4-1 and TRBJ1-4; tentatively, D is TRBD1 (6 bases). Germline V gene sequence: CDR1 MGHRA, CDR2 YSYEKL. V was clipped by 6 bases and J by 8 bases, with 16 bases between them. This CDR3 is 14 amino acids long. Written as DNA, the CDR3 is TGCGCCAGCAGTGGACGGAGGGGGGACGAAAAACTGTTTTTT. As protein: CASSGRRGDEKLFF.

V usage is TRBV5-5 and J usage is TRBJ2-3; D is undetermined. With 4 bases removed from V and 0 bases from J, the gap between germline ends came to 15 bases. CDR1 and CDR2 from the germline V gene are SGHKS and YYEKEE (reference sequence). This CDR3 has 16 amino acids. CDR3 bases: TGTGCCAGCAGCCAACAGCCCTCCCCTAGCACAGATACGCAGTATTTT. Translation gives CASSQQPSPSTDTQYF.

The rearrangement links TRBV4-3 to TRBJ2-3; 11 bases map to TRBD1. The germline V gene encodes CDR1 LGHNA and CDR2 YSLEER. Trimming cost V 1 base and J 0 bases; bases outside gene matches: 3. CDR3 length: 17 amino acids. The CDR3 loop reads CASSQAGTGGSTDTQYF. DNA of the CDR3: TGCGCCAGCAGCCAAGCCGGGACAGGGGGGAGCACAGATACGCAGTATTTT.

The J gene is TRBJ1-1, the V gene TRBV18; unclear D gene. The V end was cut by 3 bases, the J end by 1 base, with 12 bases between. CDR1 and CDR2 (germline): KGHSH, LQKENI. This CDR3 is 15 amino acids long. The CDR3 here is CASSPPVGRNTEAFF. CDR3 coding DNA: TGTGCCAGCTCACCCCCCGTGGGGAGGAACACTGAAGCTTTCTTT.

The rearrangement uses TRBV30 and TRBJ1-5; TRBD1 aligns across 8 bases. The CDR3 length is 14 residues. Unmatched junction bases numbered 5, after V lost 3 bases and J lost 4 bases. The germline V gene has CDR1 GTSNPN and CDR2 SVGIG (reference sequence). CDR3 in amino acids: CAWRARGQNQPQHF. The CDR3 DNA sequence: TGTGCCTGGAGGGCCAGGGGGCAGAATCAGCCCCAGCATTTT.

This clone has just one count. V gene TRBV27 combines with J gene TRBJ2-7; the D is unclear. Germline CDR1 reads MNHEY; CDR2 reads SMNVEV (reference sequence). V dropped 8 bases and J dropped 3 bases, with 20 bases sitting between them. This CDR3 is 15 amino acids long. CDR3 sequence reads: CASRPLAPLIYEQYV. The CDR3 DNA sequence: TGTGCCAGCCGACCCCTCGCCCCTCTCATCTACGAGCAGTACGTC.

This clone was counted between two and nine times. The V call is TRBV5-1, the J call TRBJ1-2; D gene uncertain. The germline gives CDR1 SGHRS, CDR2 YFSETQ. The CDR3 sequence is 13 residues long. V lost 0 bases and J 3 bases, leaving 6 bases between the germline ends. CDR3 DNA sequence: TGCGCCAGCAGCTTGGTAGGAGACTATGGCTACACCTTC. It encodes CASSLVGDYGYTF. The full variable domain, with the rest looked up from reference TRBV5-1 and TRBJ1-2, is KAGVTQTPRYLIKTRGQQVTLSCSPISGHRSVSWYQQTPGQGLQFLFEYFSETQRNKGNFPGRFSGRQFSNSRSEMNVSTLELGDSALYLCASSLVGDYGYTFGSGTRLTVV.

This clone was seen a handful of times. This chain connects TRBV18 to TRBJ1-3; D not resolved. V was cut by 1 base and J by 1 base, with 11 bases left in between. Germline V gene sequence: CDR1 KGHSH, CDR2 LQKENI. There are 16 residues in the CDR3. CDR3 in amino acids: CASSPLGPESGNTIYF. The CDR3 coding sequence is TGTGCCAGCTCACCACTTGGCCCTGAATCTGGAAACACCATATATTTT.

This clone was seen only once. The chain joins TRBV6-5 to TRBJ2-4; D gene unclear. Germline loops: CDR1 MNHEY, CDR2 SVGAGI. This CDR3 comprises 14 residues. Deletions cut 7 bases from V and 9 bases from J, with 19 bases between. The chain's CDR3 is CASTPRARRGIQYF. The CDR3 DNA reads TGTGCCAGCACTCCCCGGGCCCGTCGTGGCATTCAGTACTTC.

V usage is TRBV28 and J usage is TRBJ1-1, with a tentative D call TRBD1 (5 bases). V was shortened by 8 bases and J by 4 bases, with 14 bases between the two germline ends. The CDR3 has 13 amino acids. Per the germline V gene, CDR1 is MDHEN and CDR2 is SYDVKM. The CDR3 loop reads CASGTGEATEAFF. The CDR3 DNA follows: TGTGCCAGCGGGACGGGGGAGGCCACTGAAGCTTTCTTT.

In nucleotides, the CDR3 is TGTGCCAGCATCTCCTCGGGTAGCTCCTACGAGCAGTACGTC. It is translated as CASISSGSSYEQYV. V and J are TRBV28 and TRBJ2-7; D is unclear. Germline values: CDR1 MDHEN, CDR2 SYDVKM. The V and J ends lost 7 bases and 0 bases respectively, with 13 bases between them. The CDR3 totals 14 residues.